The T cell receptor (beta chain) under discussion was sequenced for a study of OX40 agonist ivuxolimab in advanced cancers. Study overall: Six ivuxolimab dose levels, 0.01 to 10 mg/kg, were given intravenously every 2 weeks. Study-wide findings and caveats: CD8+ T cells (on average) carried more expanded clones than CD4+ T cells.

Germline V gene data show CDR1 as SNHLY and CDR2 as FYNNEI. The junction had 2 bases not matched to a gene; V was cut back by 7 bases and J by 3 bases. There are 14 residues in the CDR3. Produced via immunoSEQ multiplex PCR; TCRdb's table is partial and in-frame only. The top ten clones hold around 0.61% of a sample with roughly 51,000 clones, roughly 88% of them seen once. As for this clone: Its antigen is currently unknown.

The TCR was taken from an adult with an advanced solid tumor such as melanoma, head and neck, liver or kidney cancer. The sample here was CD4+ or CD8+ T cells sorted from blood, taken in a trial of the OX40 agonist ivuxolimab. The chain joins TRBV2 to TRBJ2-7, with 14 bases aligning to TRBD2. The CDR3 loop is CASTGTSGSYEQYF. The CDR3 nucleotides are TGTGCCAGCACCGGGACTAGCGGGAGCTACGAGCAGTACTTC.